The entry below describes one TCR beta chain. Under the authors' procedure: Nucleated cell number was recorded as an estimate derived from reference gene primer amplification. Sequencing was performed with immunoSEQ multiplex PCR; in TCRdb, only in-frame clones are kept and a portion is missing. V, J and clone size reflect that table, while D and trimming were determined from the DNA. The sample carries 85,000 to 90,000 clones, 80% to 95% recorded once. The data were obtained in a study of blood T cell repertoires in COVID-19. The overall study: COVID-19 samples from acute and convalescent phases originated in the United States, Italy and Spain.

J was trimmed by 8 bases and V by 4 bases; bases with no gene match: 13. This CDR3 is 16 amino acids long. Germline CDR1 SGHRS, CDR2 YFSETQ. The source is a human donor with active COVID-19. The donor label of this sample is uncertain. The chain recombines TRBV5-1 with TRBJ2-3; 10 bases line up with TRBD2. Material: peripheral blood. CDR3 nucleotide sequence: TGCGCCAGCAGCGAAGAAGCGGGGGGGACAGAGGGTACGCAGTATTTT. It yields the protein CASSEEAGGTEGTQYF.